The clone carrying this T cell receptor (beta chain) was recorded a few times. The target antigen is unknown. The record originates from a study of cytomegalovirus exposure and HLA in healthy donors. General study results and limits: Cytomegalovirus status was reportedly diagnosed by the classifier with high specificity and sensitivity.

The PCR ran on 60 Vbeta and 13 Jbeta primers. Libraries were prepared by immunoSEQ multiplex PCR; TCRdb keeps only in-frame clonotypes and omits some of them. The table includes roughly 200,000 clones, about 77% detected once. This TCR came from a female donor in good health and CMV-seronegative. Specimen: PBMCs.

The CDR3 sequence is CAISESQTGQTGDGYTF. Written as DNA, the CDR3 is TGTGCCATCAGTGAATCACAAACGGGCCAAACAGGGGATGGCTACACCTTC. The chain joins TRBV10-3 to TRBJ1-2; 7 bases line up with TRBD1. CDR1 ENHRY and CDR2 SYGVKD come from the germline V gene. The CDR3 extends over 17 amino acids. Germline trimming cut 3 bases from V and 6 bases from J; bases unmatched to any gene: 16.